One and the same sample provided the 20 T cell receptor beta chains below, sequenced in a study of T cells in narcolepsy. Assay used: immunoSEQ multiplex PCR; TCRdb lists only in-frame clones, some missing. The sample holds tens of thousands of clones, about 91% seen once. The sequenced material came from CD45RA- memory CD4+ T cells from PBMCs. Receptor source: a human donor with narcolepsy.

The chain couples TRBV18 to TRBJ2-7; 8 nucleotides match TRBD2. V gave up 3 bases and J gave up 2 bases; unmatched junction bases: 3. From germline, CDR1 is KGHSH and CDR2 LQKENI. The CDR3 runs 14 residues. The CDR3 sequence: CASSPAGGTYEQYF. The CDR3 coding sequence is TGTGCCAGCTCACCCGCGGGGGGAACCTACGAGCAGTACTTC.

This chain connects TRBV7-6 to TRBJ1-4, with D unclear. This CDR3 has 13 amino acids. Germline CDR1 is SGHVS and CDR2 is FNYEAQ. V was clipped by 4 bases and J by 8 bases, with 11 bases between them. The CDR3 region has the DNA TGTGCCAGCAGCTCCCGCCGGGAGGAAAAACTGTTTTTT. It specifies CASSSRREEKLFF.

There are a few counts of this clone. The rearrangement joins TRBV7-9 to TRBJ2-3; TRBD2 is a possible D gene (5 bases). Trimming cost V 3 bases and J 5 bases, with 18 bases left between them. Germline CDR1 reads SEHNR; CDR2 reads FQNEAQ (reference sequence). The CDR3 spans 16 residues. The CDR3 region is CASSFVLARSIDTQYF. The CDR3 coding sequence is TGTGCCAGCAGCTTCGTTCTAGCTCGGAGTATAGATACGCAGTATTTT.

The chain joins TRBV18 to TRBJ1-4; D perhaps matches TRBD1 (6 bases). CDR1 is KGHSH, CDR2 LQKENI, per germline. V lost 6 bases and J lost 5, with 10 bases in between. This CDR3 is built from 13 residues. The CDR3 nucleotides are TGTGCCAGCTCCCGAGGGGGGAATGAAAAACTGTTTTTT. Protein: CASSRGGNEKLFF.

The rearrangement links TRBV30 to TRBJ1-4; the D is unclear. Germline V gene lookup returns CDR1 GTSNPN and CDR2 SVGIG (reference sequence). V was shortened by 3 bases and J by 5 bases, with 10 bases between the two germline ends. This CDR3 region has 13 residues. The DNA of the CDR3 is TGTGCCTGGAGCGGCCAGGACAATGAAAAACTGTTTTTT. Translating it yields CAWSGQDNEKLFF.

In this sample, this clone turned up once. The rearrangement uses TRBV6-5 and TRBJ2-7, with 9 bases matching TRBD2. The CDR3 runs 14 residues. Germline assignment: CDR1 MNHEY and CDR2 SVGAGI. With 2 bases clipped from V and 2 bases from J, the junction kept 1 base outside the gene matches. Here the CDR3 DNA reads TGTGCCAGCAGTTACGGCGGGAGGGCCTACGAGCAGTACTTC. Protein sequence: CASSYGGRAYEQYF.

The chain recombines TRBV5-1 with TRBJ1-1; the D is unclear. Germline V CDR1 and CDR2: SGHRS, YFSETQ. This CDR3 has 15 amino acids. Trimming left V 2 bases short and J 0 bases short, with 11 bases between. Here the CDR3 reads CASSFEGSMNTEAFF. The CDR3 DNA is TGCGCCAGCAGCTTTGAGGGAAGTATGAACACTGAAGCTTTCTTT.

The rearrangement links TRBV28 to TRBJ2-7, with 9 bases fitting TRBD1. The CDR3 is 15 residues long. Germline loops: CDR1 MDHEN, CDR2 SYDVKM. J lost 2 bases, V lost 6 bases, and 8 bases had no gene match. The CDR3 here is CASRRQGGRTYEQYF. CDR3 in DNA: TGTGCCAGCAGGAGACAGGGGGGGAGGACCTACGAGCAGTACTTC.

V and J are TRBV28 and TRBJ1-4; possibly TRBD1 for D (5 bases). Trimming left V 2 bases short and J 3 bases short, with 10 bases between. The V gene's germline CDR1 is MDHEN and CDR2 SYDVKM. The CDR3 is 15 residues long. CDR3 sequence reads: CASSLIQGPNEKLFF. CDR3 DNA sequence: TGTGCCAGCAGTTTAATTCAGGGTCCTAATGAAAAACTGTTTTTT.

The gene calls are TRBV19 and TRBJ1-5; TRBD1 is a possible D gene (5 bases). The germline V and J ends were trimmed by 5 bases and 6 bases, with 14 bases remaining between them. The length of the CDR3 is 14 residues. CDR1 is LNHDA and CDR2 is SQIVND in the germline V gene (reference sequence). CDR3 in amino acids: CASSPERGSQPQHF. The DNA of the CDR3 is TGTGCCAGTAGTCCAGAACGGGGGAGTCAGCCCCAGCATTTT. The variable domain in full, completed from reference TRBV19 and TRBJ1-5, reads DGGITQSPKYLFRKEGQNVTLSCEQNLNHDAMYWYRQDPGQGLRLIYYSQIVNDFQKGDIAEGYSVSREKKESFPLTVTSAQKNPTAFYLCASSPERGSQPQHFGDGTRLSIL.

The rearrangement links TRBV21-1 to TRBJ2-7; the table's D call of TRBD2 was not tested on the DNA. TRBV21-1 is annotated as a pseudogene. There are 18 residues in the CDR3. The CDR3 loop reads CASSTDEKGTEPYYEQYF. Written as DNA, the CDR3 is TGTGCCAGCAGCACGGACGAAAAGGGGACTGAACCTTACTACGAGCAGTACTTC.

This chain joins TRBV29-1 and TRBJ2-1, with TRBD2 as a possible D gene (6 bases). The CDR3 sequence is 14 residues long. Trimming pared 7 bases from V and 6 bases from J, leaving 19 bases between. The germline V gene encodes CDR1 SQVTM and CDR2 ANQGSEA. CDR3 coding DNA: TGCAGCGGCGACCGACACCTCGGGGGCAATGAGCAGTTCTTC. It codes for CSGDRHLGGNEQFF.

V is TRBV11-2 and J is TRBJ2-7; the D is unclear. The CDR3 has 16 residues. The V end lost 1 base, the J end lost 2 bases, and 15 bases lay between the germline ends. Germline CDR1 reads SGHAT; CDR2 reads FQNNGV. The CDR3 loop is CASSLAADSTTYEQYF. The CDR3 DNA reads TGTGCCAGCAGCTTAGCTGCGGATTCCACTACCTACGAGCAGTACTTC.

This chain connects TRBV30 to TRBJ2-7; D is uncertain. The V end lost 0 bases, the J end lost 2 bases, and 8 bases lay between the germline ends. This CDR3 has 13 residues. The germline V gene has CDR1 GTSNPN and CDR2 SVGIG (reference sequence). The chain's CDR3 is CAWSVGSPYEQYF. The CDR3 DNA sequence: TGTGCCTGGAGTGTAGGCAGCCCCTACGAGCAGTACTTC.

This clone has a handful of counts. The rearrangement uses TRBV7-9 and TRBJ2-1; TRBD2 agrees at 14 bases. In germline, CDR1 is SEHNR, CDR2 FQNEAQ (reference sequence). V gave up 1 base and J gave up 13 bases; unmatched junction bases: 12. The CDR3 has 17 amino acids. The CDR3 reads CASSLVHMGLAGEGQFF. CDR3 DNA: TGTGCCAGCAGCTTAGTCCATATGGGACTAGCGGGAGAGGGCCAGTTCTTC.

The gene calls are TRBV9 and TRBJ1-2; 8 bases align to TRBD1. This CDR3 contains 15 residues. Germline V gene sequence: CDR1 SGDLS, CDR2 YYNGEE. V gave up 3 bases and J gave up 4 bases; unmatched junction bases: 8. The CDR3 DNA reads TGTGCCAGCAGCGCCCGACAGGGGAAGGGCTATGGCTACACCTTC. Its protein product is CASSARQGKGYGYTF.

The count of this clone is one. The chain carries TRBV9 and TRBJ2-5, with no clear D. This CDR3 spans 15 amino acids. Trimming took 0 bases from V and 4 from J, leaving 13 bases between them. The germline V gene has CDR1 SGDLS and CDR2 YYNGEE. CDR3 loop: CASSVGVARAETQYF. The CDR3 nucleotides are TGTGCCAGCAGCGTAGGAGTTGCAAGAGCAGAGACCCAGTACTTC.

This clone was observed once. The gene calls are TRBV29-1 and TRBJ2-1, with 10 bases fitting TRBD2. In germline, CDR1 is SQVTM, CDR2 ANQGSEA. J gave up 0 bases and V 6 bases, and 14 bases lay outside the gene matches. The CDR3 runs to 18 residues. CDR3 amino acids: CSVVPGLANAFSYNEQFF. CDR3 DNA: TGCAGCGTGGTCCCGGGACTAGCGAACGCCTTCTCCTACAATGAGCAGTTCTTC.

This clone was seen a few times. The V call is TRBV28, the J call TRBJ1-5; unclear D gene. The ends were cut back, 6 bases at V and 3 bases at J, with 21 bases in the middle. The CDR3 runs to 17 residues. The V gene's germline CDR1 is MDHEN and CDR2 SYDVKM. Here the CDR3 reads CASSRPNIRRLNQPQHF. As DNA, the CDR3 is TGTGCCAGCAGCCGACCGAATATCCGGCGACTCAATCAGCCCCAGCATTTT.

The J gene is TRBJ2-3, the V gene TRBV28; D is perhaps TRBD1 or TRBD2 (6 bases each). The CDR3 sequence is 15 residues long. CDR1 is MDHEN and CDR2 is SYDVKM in the germline V gene. V lost 6 bases to trimming and J lost 0 bases, with 13 bases between them. Here the CDR3 DNA reads TGTGCCAGCAGCCCTAGGGGGGAAAGCACAGATACGCAGTATTTT. This encodes CASSPRGESTDTQYF. The whole variable domain, remainder taken from reference TRBV28 and TRBJ2-3, is DVKVTQSSRYLVKRTGEKVFLECVQDMDHENMFWYRQDPGLGLRLIYFSYDVKMKEKGDIPEGYSVSREKKERFSLILESASTNQTSMYLCASSPRGESTDTQYFGPGTRLTVL.